Listed below are T cell receptor beta chains from one sample, sequenced in a study of identifying expanded T cells in peripheral blood. Repertoires were generated with immunoSEQ multiplex PCR, while TCRdb's copy carries only in-frame clones and drops some. This table has some 75,000 clones, 90% appearing once. Material for sequencing was blood. The receptors were gathered from a person between 18 and 69 years old in good health. The CDR3 runs from the conserved cysteine through the conserved F or W. A D gene is named only where the DNA matches it firmly. The size of a clone is reported for some rows only, either as once, few or many, or as a class for expanded clones.

v_gene	j_gene	d_gene	abundance	CDR3aa	CDR3nt
TRBV5-1	TRBJ2-1	NA	NA	CASSLIGDTREQFF	TGCGCCAGCAGCTTGATTGGGGATACACGTGAGCAGTTCTTC
TRBV10-3	TRBJ2-4	NA	once	CAISQGPLAKNIQYF	TGTGCCATCAGTCAGGGTCCTCTAGCCAAAAACATTCAGTACTTC
TRBV5-1	TRBJ2-2	NA	NA	CASSLDGQSTGELFF	TGCGCCAGCAGCTTAGATGGACAGTCAACCGGGGAGCTGTTTTTT
TRBV6-5	TRBJ2-1	NA	NA	CASSTIGGEQFF	TGTGCCAGCAGTACTATAGGGGGTGAGCAGTTCTTC
TRBV13	TRBJ2-7	NA	NA	CASSSRDLSYEQYF	TGTGCCAGCAGCTCCCGGGACTTGTCCTACGAGCAGTACTTC
TRBV27	TRBJ1-3	NA	NA	CASSFGGTGNTIYF	TGTGCCAGCAGTTTTGGGGGTACTGGAAACACCATATATTTT
TRBV28	TRBJ2-7	TRBD1	NA	CASSFGGQIHEQYF	TGTGCCAGCAGTTTTGGGGGACAGATCCACGAGCAGTACTTC
TRBV9	TRBJ1-1	TRBD1	NA	CASSVDRGSTEAFF	TGTGCCAGCAGCGTAGACAGGGGGAGCACTGAAGCTTTCTTT
TRBV4-1	TRBJ2-7	NA	NA	CASSQDGQSDEQYF	TGCGCCAGCAGCCAAGACGGGCAGTCGGACGAGCAGTACTTC
TRBV5-6	TRBJ1-1	NA	once	CASSLFGNTEAFF	TGTGCCAGCAGCTTGTTCGGAAACACTGAAGCTTTCTTT
TRBV4-3	TRBJ1-3	NA	NA	CASSQDIRGFGGNTIYF	TGCGCCAGCAGCCAAGATATTCGCGGCTTCGGAGGAAACACCATATATTTT
TRBV7-2	TRBJ2-7	NA	NA	CASTFHGGPTYEQYF	TGTGCCAGCACCTTCCACGGGGGCCCCACCTACGAGCAGTACTTC
TRBV5-4	TRBJ1-2	TRBD1	NA	CATVLDRSGGYTF	TGTGCCACGGTTCTGGACAGGTCAGGAGGGTACACCTTC
TRBV6-5	TRBJ2-6	NA	NA	CASSNTGRGANVLTF	TGTGCCAGCAGCAATACAGGGAGAGGGGCCAACGTCCTGACTTTC
TRBV19	TRBJ2-2	NA	NA	CASSREHTGELFF	TGTGCCAGTAGTCGCGAGCACACCGGGGAGCTGTTTTTT
TRBV18	TRBJ2-5	TRBD1	NA	CASYGQGAQETQYF	TGTGCCAGCTACGGGCAGGGGGCCCAAGAGACCCAGTACTTC
TRBV9	TRBJ2-7	NA	NA	CASSVDDSPGEQYF	TGTGCCAGCAGCGTAGATGATAGCCCGGGTGAGCAGTACTTC
TRBV27	TRBJ2-3	TRBD2	NA	CASSDPSGSGTDTQYF	TGTGCCAGCAGTGACCCTAGCGGGAGCGGGACAGATACGCAGTATTTT
TRBV18	TRBJ2-7	NA	NA	CASSGGLASRYEQYF	TGTGCCAGCTCGGGGGGTCTAGCGAGCCGCTACGAGCAGTACTTC
TRBV6-1	TRBJ1-2	NA	NA	CASSETSPVSGYTF	TGTGCCAGCAGTGAAACGTCCCCCGTGTCCGGCTACACCTTC
TRBV4-1	TRBJ2-2	NA	once	CASSQEGDRWTPNTGELFF	TGCGCCAGCAGCCAAGAAGGAGATCGGTGGACGCCGAACACCGGGGAGCTGTTTTTT
TRBV5-4	TRBJ1-2	NA	NA	CASSLRSDYGYTF	TGTGCCAGCAGCTTGAGGTCGGACTATGGCTACACCTTC
TRBV6-1	TRBJ1-5	TRBD1	few	CASRSGDRYQPQHF	TGTGCCAGCAGGAGTGGGGACAGGTATCAGCCCCAGCATTTT
TRBV7-3	TRBJ2-7	NA	NA	CASSLVPGYEQYF	TGTGCCAGCAGCTTAGTTCCCGGCTACGAGCAGTACTTC
TRBV5-1	TRBJ2-7	TRBD1	once	CASSLARTGLDEQYF	TGCGCCAGCAGCTTGGCCCGGACAGGTCTTGATGAGCAGTACTTC
TRBV7-2	TRBJ2-7	TRBD1	few	CASSRTGVGSYEQYF	TGTGCCAGCAGCAGGACAGGGGTGGGCTCCTACGAGCAGTACTTC
TRBV20-1	TRBJ2-1	TRBD2	once	CSVREVNEQFF	TGCAGTGTGCGGGAGGTTAATGAGCAGTTCTTC
TRBV19	TRBJ2-1	TRBD2	NA	CASSKSAGAYNEQFF	TGTGCCAGTAGTAAATCAGCGGGGGCCTACAATGAGCAGTTCTTC
TRBV4-2	TRBJ2-7	NA	NA	CASSQGPEQYF	TGTGCCAGCAGCCAAGGTCCCGAGCAGTACTTC
TRBV2	TRBJ2-5	TRBD2	NA	CASSRASGTPGETQYF	TGTGCCAGCAGTCGGGCTAGCGGGACCCCCGGGGAGACCCAGTACTTC
TRBV7-9	TRBJ1-4	TRBD1	NA	CASSSGGEKLFF	TGTGCCAGCAGCTCAGGGGGGGAAAAACTGTTTTTT
TRBV5-5	TRBJ1-1	NA	NA	CASSLLQGPLTEAFF	TGTGCCAGCAGCTTGCTCCAGGGCCCCCTGACTGAAGCTTTCTTT
TRBV5-5	TRBJ2-5	NA	NA	CASSPGTAIGTQETQYF	TGTGCCAGCAGCCCCGGGACCGCCATAGGTACCCAAGAGACCCAGTACTTC
TRBV28	TRBJ1-1	NA	NA	CASSLGAGWAEAFF	TGTGCCAGCAGCCTCGGGGCGGGGTGGGCTGAAGCTTTCTTT
TRBV4-1	TRBJ2-7	TRBD2	NA	CASSARLAGHYEQYF	TGCGCCAGCAGCGCCCGACTAGCGGGACACTACGAGCAGTACTTC
TRBV29-1	TRBJ1-2	TRBD1	NA	CSVEAPWPIGTVELWRGTYGYTF	TGCAGCGTTGAAGCGCCTTGGCCTATCGGGACAGTTGAACTGTGGAGAGGAACCTATGGCTACACCTTC
TRBV5-1	TRBJ2-2	NA	few	CASSFRDTGELFF	TGCGCCAGCAGCTTCAGGGACACCGGGGAGCTGTTTTTT
TRBV7-2	TRBJ1-1	NA	once	CASSRDRWNTEAFF	TGTGCCAGCAGCCGTGACAGGTGGAACACTGAAGCTTTCTTT
TRBV19	TRBJ1-4	NA	NA	CASSPGNGEKLFF	TGTGCCAGTAGCCCGGGGAACGGAGAAAAACTGTTTTTT
TRBV5-1	TRBJ2-2	TRBD1	once	CASSLTGGIPGELFF	TGCGCCAGCAGCTTGACAGGGGGTATCCCCGGGGAGCTGTTTTTT
TRBV6-5	TRBJ2-5	NA	NA	CASSYSSLLAETQYF	TGTGCCAGCAGTTACTCGAGCCTCCTTGCGGAGACCCAGTACTTC
TRBV27	TRBJ1-1	NA	NA	CASRPGPNTEAFF	TGTGCCAGCAGACCGGGTCCAAACACTGAAGCTTTCTTT
TRBV29-1	TRBJ2-5	TRBD2	NA	CSVGSGAKETQYF	TGCAGCGTTGGCAGCGGGGCGAAAGAGACCCAGTACTTC
TRBV4-3	TRBJ2-3	NA	once	CASSPFQQGFTDTQYF	TGCGCCAGCAGCCCATTCCAACAGGGATTCACAGATACGCAGTATTTT
TRBV6-5	TRBJ1-4	NA	NA	CASSPFGTNEKLFF	TGTGCCAGCAGCCCCTTTGGGACTAATGAAAAACTGTTTTTT
TRBV6-5	TRBJ1-1	TRBD1	NA	CASSYRGPYTEAFF	TGTGCCAGCAGTTACAGGGGGCCATACACTGAAGCTTTCTTT
TRBV6-1	TRBJ2-3	TRBD2	NA	CASSVWREATDTQYF	TGTGCCAGCAGTGTGTGGCGGGAGGCCACAGATACGCAGTATTTT
TRBV6-4	TRBJ1-1	NA	once	CASIKGSTEAFF	TGTGCCAGCATAAAGGGTAGCACTGAAGCTTTCTTT
TRBV6-5	TRBJ2-3	NA	once	CASSRASNTDTQYF	TGTGCCAGCAGTCGGGCGTCGAACACAGATACGCAGTATTTT
TRBV28	TRBJ1-2	NA	NA	CASSLGFSYGYTF	TGTGCCAGCAGTTTGGGCTTCTCCTATGGCTACACCTTC
TRBV27	TRBJ2-7	NA	NA	CASSLSPTDEQYF	TGTGCCAGCAGTTTATCGCCGACTGACGAGCAGTACTTC
TRBV19	TRBJ2-1	NA	few	CATSRETVRRYNEQFF	TGTGCCACCTCAAGGGAGACAGTTCGGAGGTACAATGAGCAGTTCTTC
TRBV7-9	TRBJ2-7	TRBD2	NA	CASSPPSSGSYEQYF	TGTGCCAGCAGCCCTCCCTCTAGCGGGAGTTACGAGCAGTACTTC
TRBV5-1	TRBJ2-5	NA	NA	CASSFTEEETQYF	TGCGCCAGCAGCTTCACAGAGGAAGAGACCCAGTACTTC
TRBV7-6	TRBJ2-1	TRBD2	NA	CASSQLAGGPNEQFF	TGTGCCAGCAGCCAACTAGCGGGAGGGCCCAATGAGCAGTTCTTC
TRBV6-5	TRBJ2-5	TRBD2	NA	CASSQRPSGEETQYF	TGTGCCAGCAGTCAACGTCCTAGCGGGGAAGAGACCCAGTACTTC
TRBV5-4	TRBJ2-2	NA	few	CASSPERSGELFF	TGTGCCAGCAGCCCGGAGCGTTCCGGGGAGCTGTTTTTT
TRBV9	TRBJ1-5	NA	NA	CASSVGGSNQPQHF	TGTGCCAGCAGCGTAGGAGGAAGCAATCAGCCCCAGCATTTT
TRBV7-2	TRBJ2-7	NA	NA	CASSLEYGEQYF	TGTGCCAGCAGCTTAGAATACGGCGAGCAGTACTTC